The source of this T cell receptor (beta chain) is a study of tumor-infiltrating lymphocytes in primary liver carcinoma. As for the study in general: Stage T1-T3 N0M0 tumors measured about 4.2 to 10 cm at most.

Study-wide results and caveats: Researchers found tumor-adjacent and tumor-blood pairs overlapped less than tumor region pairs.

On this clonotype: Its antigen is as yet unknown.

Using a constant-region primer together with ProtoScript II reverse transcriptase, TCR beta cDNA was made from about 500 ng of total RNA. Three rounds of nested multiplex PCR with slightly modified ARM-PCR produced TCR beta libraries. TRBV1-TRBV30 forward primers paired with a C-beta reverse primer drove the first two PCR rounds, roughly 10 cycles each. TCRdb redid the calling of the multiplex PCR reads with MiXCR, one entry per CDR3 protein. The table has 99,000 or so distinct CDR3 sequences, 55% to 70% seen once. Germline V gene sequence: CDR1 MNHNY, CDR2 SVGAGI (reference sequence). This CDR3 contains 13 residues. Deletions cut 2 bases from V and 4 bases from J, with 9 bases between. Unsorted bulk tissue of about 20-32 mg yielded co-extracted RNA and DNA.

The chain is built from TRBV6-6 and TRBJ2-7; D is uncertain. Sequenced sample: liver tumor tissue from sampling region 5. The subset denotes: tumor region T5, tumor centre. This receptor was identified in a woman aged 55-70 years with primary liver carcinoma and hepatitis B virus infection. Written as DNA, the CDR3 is TGTGCCAGCAGTTACGTGGGTGGGTACGAGCAGTACTTC. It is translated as CASSYVGGYEQYF.